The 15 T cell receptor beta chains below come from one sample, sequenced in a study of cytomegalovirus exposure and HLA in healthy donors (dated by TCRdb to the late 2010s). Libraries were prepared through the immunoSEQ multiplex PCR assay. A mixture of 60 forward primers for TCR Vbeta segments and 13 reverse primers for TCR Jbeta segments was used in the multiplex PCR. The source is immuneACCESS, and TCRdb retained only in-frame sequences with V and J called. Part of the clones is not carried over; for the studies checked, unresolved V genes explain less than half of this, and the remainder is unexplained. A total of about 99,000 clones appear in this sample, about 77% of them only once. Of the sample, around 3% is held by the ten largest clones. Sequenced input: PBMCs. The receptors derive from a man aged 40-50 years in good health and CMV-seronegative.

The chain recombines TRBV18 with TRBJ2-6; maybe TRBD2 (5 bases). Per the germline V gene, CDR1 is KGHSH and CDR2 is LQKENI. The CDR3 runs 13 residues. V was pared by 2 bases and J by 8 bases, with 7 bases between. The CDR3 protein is CASSPEGTNVLTF. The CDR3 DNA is TGTGCCAGCTCACCAGAGGGTACCAACGTCCTGACTTTC.

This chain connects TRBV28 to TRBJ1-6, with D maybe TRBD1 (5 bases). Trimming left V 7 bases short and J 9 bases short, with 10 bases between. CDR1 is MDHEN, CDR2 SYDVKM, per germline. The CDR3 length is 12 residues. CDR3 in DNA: TGTGCCAGCACGACAGTTCCTTCACCCCTCCACTTT. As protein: CASTTVPSPLHF.

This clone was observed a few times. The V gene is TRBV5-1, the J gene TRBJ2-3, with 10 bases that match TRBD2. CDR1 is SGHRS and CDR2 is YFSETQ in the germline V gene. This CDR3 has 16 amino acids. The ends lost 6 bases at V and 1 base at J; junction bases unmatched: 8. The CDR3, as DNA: TGCGCCAGCAACGAGCGGACTAGCGGCCGCACAGATACGCAGTATTTT. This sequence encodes CASNERTSGRTDTQYF. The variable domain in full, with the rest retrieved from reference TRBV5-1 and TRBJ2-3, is KAGVTQTPRYLIKTRGQQVTLSCSPISGHRSVSWYQQTPGQGLQFLFEYFSETQRNKGNFPGRFSGRQFSNSRSEMNVSTLELGDSALYLCASNERTSGRTDTQYFGPGTRLTVL.

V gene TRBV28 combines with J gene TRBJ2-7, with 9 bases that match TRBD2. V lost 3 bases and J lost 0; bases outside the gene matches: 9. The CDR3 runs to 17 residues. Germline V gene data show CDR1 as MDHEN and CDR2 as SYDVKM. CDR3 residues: CASSLVVRREGSYEQYF. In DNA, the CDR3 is TGTGCCAGCAGTTTGGTGGTTCGGCGGGAGGGCTCCTACGAGCAGTACTTC. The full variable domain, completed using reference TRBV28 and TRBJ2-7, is DVKVTQSSRYLVKRTGEKVFLECVQDMDHENMFWYRQDPGLGLRLIYFSYDVKMKEKGDIPEGYSVSREKKERFSLILESASTNQTSMYLCASSLVVRREGSYEQYFGPGTRLTVT.

The chain's CDR3 is CASSASGTGVEQYF. CDR3 coding DNA: TGTGCCAGCAGTGCCTCCGGGACAGGGGTTGAGCAGTACTTC. The chain couples TRBV6-1 to TRBJ2-7, with 10 bases lining up with TRBD1. The CDR3 sequence is 14 residues long. CDR1 is MNHNS, CDR2 SASEGT, per germline. V lost 4 bases, J lost 7 bases, and 7 bases stayed unmatched.

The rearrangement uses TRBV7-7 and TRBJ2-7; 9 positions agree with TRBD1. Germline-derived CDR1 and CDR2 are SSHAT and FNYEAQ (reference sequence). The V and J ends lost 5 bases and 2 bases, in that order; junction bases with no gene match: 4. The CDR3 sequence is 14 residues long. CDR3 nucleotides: TGTGCCAGCAGCCCCGGGACAGGGACCTACGAGCAGTACTTC. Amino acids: CASSPGTGTYEQYF.

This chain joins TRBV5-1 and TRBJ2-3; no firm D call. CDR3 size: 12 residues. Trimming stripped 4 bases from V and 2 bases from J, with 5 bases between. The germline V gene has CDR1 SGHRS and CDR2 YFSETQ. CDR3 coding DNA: TGCGCCAGCAGCATAATCACAGATACGCAGTATTTT. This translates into CASSIITDTQYF.

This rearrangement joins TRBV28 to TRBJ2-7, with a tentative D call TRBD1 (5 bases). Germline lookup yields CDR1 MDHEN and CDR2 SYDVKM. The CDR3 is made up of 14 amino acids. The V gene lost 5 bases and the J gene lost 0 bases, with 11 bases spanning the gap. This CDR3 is CASSEITGSYEQYF. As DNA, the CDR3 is TGTGCCAGCAGTGAGATAACAGGCTCCTACGAGCAGTACTTC.

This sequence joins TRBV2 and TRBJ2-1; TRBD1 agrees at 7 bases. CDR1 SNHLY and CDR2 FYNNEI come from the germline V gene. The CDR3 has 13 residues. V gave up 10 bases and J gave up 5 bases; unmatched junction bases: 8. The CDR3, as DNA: TGTGCCACCCGACAGGGTGGCAACAATGAGCAGTTCTTC. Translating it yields CATRQGGNNEQFF.

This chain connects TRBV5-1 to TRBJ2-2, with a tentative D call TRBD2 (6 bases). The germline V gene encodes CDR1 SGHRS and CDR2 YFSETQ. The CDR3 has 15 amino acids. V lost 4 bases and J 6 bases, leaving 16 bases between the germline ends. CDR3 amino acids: CASSPRRASAGELFF. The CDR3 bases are TGCGCCAGCAGCCCGAGGAGGGCCTCCGCCGGGGAGCTGTTTTTT.

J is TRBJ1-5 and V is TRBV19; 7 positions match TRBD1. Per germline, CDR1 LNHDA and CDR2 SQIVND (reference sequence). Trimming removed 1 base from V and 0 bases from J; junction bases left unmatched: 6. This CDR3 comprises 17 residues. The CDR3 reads CASSIGVGQVSNQPQHF. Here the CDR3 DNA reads TGTGCCAGTAGTATAGGGGTAGGACAGGTTAGCAATCAGCCCCAGCATTTT.

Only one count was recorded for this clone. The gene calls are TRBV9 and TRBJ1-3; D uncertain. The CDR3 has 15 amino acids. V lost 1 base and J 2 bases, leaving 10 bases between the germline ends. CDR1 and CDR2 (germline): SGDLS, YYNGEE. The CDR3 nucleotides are TGTGCCAGCAGCGTATTCGCCGAGACTGGAAACACCATATATTTT. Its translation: CASSVFAETGNTIYF.

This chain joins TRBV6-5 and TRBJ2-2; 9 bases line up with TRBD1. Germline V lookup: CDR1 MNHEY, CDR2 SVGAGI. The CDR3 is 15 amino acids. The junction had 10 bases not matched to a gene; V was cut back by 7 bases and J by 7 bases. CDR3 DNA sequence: TGTGCCAGCACCCGGGACAGGGTAAAGGGCGGGGAGCTGTTTTTT. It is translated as CASTRDRVKGGELFF.

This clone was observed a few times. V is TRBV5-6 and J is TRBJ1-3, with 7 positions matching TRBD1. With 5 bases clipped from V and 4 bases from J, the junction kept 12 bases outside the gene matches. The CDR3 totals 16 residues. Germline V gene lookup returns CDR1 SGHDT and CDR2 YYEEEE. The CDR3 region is CASRNKTGVVGNTIYF. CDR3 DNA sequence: TGTGCCAGCAGAAATAAAACAGGGGTCGTCGGAAACACCATATATTTT.

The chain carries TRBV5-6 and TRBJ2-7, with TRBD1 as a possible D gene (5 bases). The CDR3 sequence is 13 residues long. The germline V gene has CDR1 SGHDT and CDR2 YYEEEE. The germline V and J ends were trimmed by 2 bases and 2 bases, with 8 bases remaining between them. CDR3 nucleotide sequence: TGTGCCAGCAGCTTCAGGGCTGCCTACGAGCAGTACTTC. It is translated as CASSFRAAYEQYF.